Each of the 17 T cell receptor beta chains below was sequenced from the same sample in a study of T cell responses to AZD1222 COVID-19 vaccine. Libraries were prepared by immunoSEQ multiplex PCR; TCRdb keeps only in-frame clonotypes and omits some of them. Altogether 95,000 to 150,000 clones are present, approximately 88% being singletons, with the ten largest covering around 6%. Source: peripheral blood, taken on day 0 of AZD1222 vaccination. The receptors originated from an adult in good health.

The chain joins TRBV18 to TRBJ2-7, with no clear D. This CDR3 is built from 14 residues. Per the germline V gene, CDR1 is KGHSH and CDR2 is LQKENI. V lost 0 bases and J 4 bases, leaving 10 bases between the germline ends. The CDR3 region has the DNA TGTGCCAGCTCACCACCGGCCTCCTTGTACGAGCAGTACTTC. Protein: CASSPPASLYEQYF.

The chain carries TRBV29-1 and TRBJ2-2; 10 bases agree with TRBD2. Germline V gene data show CDR1 as SQVTM and CDR2 as ANQGSEA. With 6 bases clipped from V and 3 bases from J, the junction kept 4 bases outside the gene matches. This CDR3 spans 14 amino acids. The CDR3 is CSVRTSGDTGELFF. In DNA form, the CDR3 reads TGCAGCGTCCGGACTAGCGGCGACACCGGGGAGCTGTTTTTT.

Only one count was recorded for this clone. V usage is TRBV10-3 and J usage is TRBJ2-1; 15 bases align to TRBD2. The length of the CDR3 is 15 residues. The J segment lost 4 bases and the V segment lost 10 bases, leaving 5 bases of the junction unmatched. Germline CDR1 ENHRY, CDR2 SYGVKD. The CDR3 sequence is CATGLAGGQYNEQFF. CDR3 DNA: TGTGCCACAGGACTAGCGGGGGGGCAGTACAATGAGCAGTTCTTC.

The rearrangement uses TRBV19 and TRBJ1-1, with TRBD1 matching over 9 bases. V dropped 4 bases and J dropped 3; count of bases not matched to a gene: 6. The CDR3 is 15 amino acids. Germline V lookup: CDR1 LNHDA, CDR2 SQIVND (reference sequence). CDR3 region: CASSSAWTGDTEAFF. The CDR3 DNA follows: TGTGCCAGTAGTAGCGCCTGGACAGGGGACACTGAAGCTTTCTTT. Supplemented by reference TRBV19 and TRBJ1-1, the full variable domain reads DGGITQSPKYLFRKEGQNVTLSCEQNLNHDAMYWYRQDPGQGLRLIYYSQIVNDFQKGDIAEGYSVSREKKESFPLTVTSAQKNPTAFYLCASSSAWTGDTEAFFGQGTRLTVV.

This clone was recorded only once. J is TRBJ1-1 and V is TRBV4-3; a weak D match, TRBD1 (5 bases). V lost 1 base and J lost 5, with 14 bases in between. This CDR3 region has 15 residues. Germline V gene sequence: CDR1 LGHNA, CDR2 YSLEER. CDR3 sequence (DNA): TGCGCCAGCAGCCAAGGCGACAGTCCGGTAACTGAAGCTTTCTTT. Amino acids: CASSQGDSPVTEAFF.

The chain couples TRBV4-1 to TRBJ1-1; D unclear. Deletions cut 2 bases from V and 1 base from J, with 11 bases between. CDR3 length: 15 amino acids. Germline V gives CDR1 MGHRA, CDR2 YSYEKL. Here the CDR3 reads CASSQSGRPNTEAFF. In nucleotides, the CDR3 is TGCGCCAGCAGCCAAAGCGGCAGGCCGAACACTGAAGCTTTCTTT.

V is TRBV7-2 and J is TRBJ2-2; the D is unclear. With 1 base removed from V and 5 bases from J, the gap between germline ends came to 14 bases. CDR3 size: 16 residues. In germline, CDR1 is SGHTA, CDR2 FQGNSA. The DNA of the CDR3 is TGTGCCAGCAGCTTAGGGTCGCGGAGCTTGACCGGGGAGCTGTTTTTT. Translated, it gives CASSLGSRSLTGELFF.

This clone occurred once. The CDR3 coding sequence is TGCGCCAGCAGTCTACCCCTAGCGGGAGTCTCTGAGCAGTTCTTC. It encodes CASSLPLAGVSEQFF. The chain combines TRBV5-1 with TRBJ2-1; 10 bases fit TRBD2. Per germline, CDR1 SGHRS and CDR2 YFSETQ. There are 15 residues in the CDR3. The V gene end was trimmed by 5 bases and the J gene end by 9 bases; junction bases not matched to a gene: 11.

V gene TRBV16 combines with J gene TRBJ2-1, with 9 bases aligning to TRBD2. V lost 4 bases and J lost 4; bases outside the gene matches: 5. This CDR3 contains 15 residues. CDR1 KGHSY and CDR2 FQNENV come from the germline V gene. The CDR3: CASSPSGKGYNEQFF. In DNA, the CDR3 is TGTGCCAGCAGCCCTAGCGGGAAGGGGTACAATGAGCAGTTCTTC.

V gene TRBV6-6 combines with J gene TRBJ2-7; a possible D gene is TRBD2 (6 bases). The germline V gene has CDR1 MNHNY and CDR2 SVGAGI (reference sequence). With 0 bases removed from V and 3 bases from J, the gap between germline ends came to 12 bases. The CDR3 has 15 amino acids. CDR3 in amino acids: CASSYSAGIGYEQYF. CDR3 nucleotide sequence: TGTGCCAGCAGTTACTCGGCGGGGATCGGCTACGAGCAGTACTTC.

This clone appeared a few times. The genes are TRBV7-9 and TRBJ1-1; D gene ambiguous. The CDR3 is 15 residues long. V lost 1 base and J 1 base, leaving 10 bases between the germline ends. Germline V gene lookup returns CDR1 SEHNR and CDR2 FQNEAQ (reference sequence). The CDR3 DNA is TGTGCCAGCAGCTTAGTGTACAGAGCGAACACTGAAGCTTTCTTT. Its protein product is CASSLVYRANTEAFF.

This sequence joins TRBV6-1 and TRBJ1-1, with 11 bases matching TRBD1. The CDR3 loop spans 16 amino acids. V was clipped by 0 bases and J by 5 bases; unmatched bases: 5. Per the germline V gene, CDR1 is MNHNS and CDR2 is SASEGT. The CDR3 nucleotides are TGTGCCAGCAGTGAAGCGTGGACAGGGGGCAATACTGAAGCTTTCTTT. It specifies CASSEAWTGGNTEAFF.

A note on this clone: Other nucleotide sequences in the sample specify the same CDR3. The V gene is TRBV6-1, the J gene TRBJ2-3; D remains unclear. V was clipped by 1 base and J by 0 bases, with 5 bases between them. CDR3 length: 14 residues. Germline V gives CDR1 MNHNS, CDR2 SASEGT. The CDR3 DNA is TGTGCCAGCAGTGAAGGTCTGAGCACAGATACGCAGTATTTT. Translation gives CASSEGLSTDTQYF.

The V and J genes are TRBV29-1 and TRBJ1-2; weak D call: TRBD1 (6 bases). V shed 0 bases and J shed 4 bases, with 18 bases lying between them. Germline CDR1 reads SQVTM; CDR2 reads ANQGSEA. The CDR3 consists of 16 residues. DNA for the CDR3: TGCAGCGTTGAAGATCGCGGGGGGCGCTTAGTCTATGGCTACACCTTC. Translated, it gives CSVEDRGGRLVYGYTF.

DNA for the CDR3: TGTGCCAGCAGCCCCGACAGGGAACGTTCCGGAAACACCATATATTTT. Amino acids: CASSPDRERSGNTIYF. The chain links TRBV7-2 to TRBJ1-3, with 7 bases fitting TRBD1. Looked up from germline, CDR1 is SGHTA and CDR2 is FQGNSA. Germline trimming cut 5 bases from V and 4 bases from J; bases unmatched to any gene: 11. The CDR3 has 16 amino acids.

The V call is TRBV5-4, the J call TRBJ2-3; the match to TRBD2 covers 10 bases. The CDR3 extends over 16 amino acids. Germline lookup yields CDR1 SGHNT and CDR2 YYREEE (reference sequence). The J segment lost 4 bases and the V segment lost 2 bases, leaving 7 bases of the junction unmatched. The CDR3 spells CASSLRTSGSSDTQYF. The CDR3 nucleotides read TGTGCCAGCAGCTTAAGGACTAGCGGAAGCTCAGATACGCAGTATTTT.

The rearrangement links TRBV11-2 to TRBJ2-5; TRBD1 aligns across 10 bases. V gave up 2 bases and J gave up 5 bases; unmatched junction bases: 5. The CDR3 length is 15 residues. The germline gives CDR1 SGHAT, CDR2 FQNNGV. Here the CDR3 reads CASSLWDRGGETQYF. For the CDR3, the DNA is TGTGCCAGCAGCTTATGGGACAGGGGCGGGGAGACCCAGTACTTC. Full variable domain (outside the CDR3, taken from reference TRBV11-2 and TRBJ2-5): EAGVAQSPRYKIIEKRQSVAFWCNPISGHATLYWYQQILGQGPKLLIQFQNNGVVDDSQLPKDRFSAERLKGVDSTLKIQPAKLEDSAVYLCASSLWDRGGETQYFGPGTRLLVL.